The rows below give T cell receptor beta chains drawn from one sample of a study of CD8+ T cells in alopecia areata. The method was immunoSEQ multiplex PCR; TCRdb's version includes in-frame clones alone and lacks a portion of them. The table has more than 200,000 clones, around two fifths seen once. Sequenced material: CD4+ T cells sorted from blood, taken at approximately week 37, from a patient treated with tofacitinib. The receptors stem from a human donor with alopecia areata. The CDR3 runs from the conserved cysteine through the conserved F or W. The D gene is left open where the match is weak. The size entry is marked missing in some rows and otherwise reads once, few, many or a size class.

size	V	length	J	D	DNA	CDR3
few	TRBV23-1	17	TRBJ2-3	.	TGCGCCAGCAGTCAATCCCTTTCAGAACCTTACCGGGGTACGCAGTATTTT	CASSQSLSEPYRGTQYF
.	TRBV5-1	14	TRBJ2-2	.	TGCGCCAGCAGCTTGGTCCAAGGGACCGGGGAGCTGTTTTTT	CASSLVQGTGELFF
few	TRBV7-2	14	TRBJ2-1	.	TGTGCCAGCAGCTTGGGGACGGAATACAATGAGCAGTTCTTC	CASSLGTEYNEQFF
once	TRBV5-4	16	TRBJ2-1	TRBD2	TGTGCCAGCAGATCGCCTGCTAGCGGAAGCTACAATGAGCAGTTCTTC	CASRSPASGSYNEQFF
.	TRBV30	13	TRBJ2-3	.	TGTGCCTGCTCCCCGAGCGGCACAGATACGCAGTATTTT	CACSPSGTDTQYF
.	TRBV29-1	13	TRBJ2-7	TRBD1	TGCAGCGTTCGGGTGACAGGGGCCCACGAGCAGTACTTC	CSVRVTGAHEQYF
.	TRBV6-5	15	TRBJ1-1	.	TGTGCCAGCAGCTACGGTGGGAACCTGAACACTGAAGCTTTCTTT	CASSYGGNLNTEAFF
.	TRBV7-2	13	TRBJ1-2	.	TGTGCCAGCAGCTCAGGACTAGACGGAGGCTACACCTTC	CASSSGLDGGYTF
.	TRBV7-6	13	TRBJ2-3	.	TGTGCCAGCAGTTTCCGACAGACAGATACGCAGTATTTT	CASSFRQTDTQYF
.	TRBV5-1	15	TRBJ2-5	TRBD2	TGCGCCAGCAGCTCGAGACTAGCGGGAACAGAGACCCAGTACTTC	CASSSRLAGTETQYF
.	TRBV7-9	17	TRBJ2-3	.	TGTGCCAGCAGCACCGGCCCGCTAGCATCCAGCACAGATACGCAGTATTTT	CASSTGPLASSTDTQYF
few	TRBV30	16	TRBJ2-1	TRBD2	TGTGCCTGGAGTACCGGGACTAGCGGCTCCTACAATGAGCAGTTCTTC	CAWSTGTSGSYNEQFF
.	TRBV15	15	TRBJ1-2	.	TGTGCCACCAGCGTGGGACGGCCGGGGGACTATGGCTACACCTTC	CATSVGRPGDYGYTF
once	TRBV5-4	14	TRBJ2-4	.	TGTGCCAGCAGCCACGGGGGATCCAAAAACATTCAGTACTTC	CASSHGGSKNIQYF
.	TRBV7-9	11	TRBJ2-7	.	TGTGCCAGCAGCTCCATACAGGAGCAGTACTTC	CASSSIQEQYF
.	TRBV6-1	15	TRBJ1-5	.	TGTGCCAGCAGCCCAGAGAGGGGGGGAAGGCAGCCCCAGCATTTT	CASSPERGGRQPQHF
once	TRBV29-1	14	TRBJ2-1	TRBD2	TGCAGCGTTCGACTAGCGGGTGGCTACAATGAGCAGTTCTTC	CSVRLAGGYNEQFF
few	TRBV7-9	8	TRBJ2-5	.	TGTGCCACGGAGACCCAGTACTTC	CATETQYF
once	TRBV7-9	14	TRBJ1-1	.	TGTGCCAGCAGCCTCGGACACCGGGCAACTGAAGCTTTCTTT	CASSLGHRATEAFF
once	TRBV2	13	TRBJ1-5	.	TGTGCCAGCAGTGAAGCTGCGGATCAGCCCCAGCATTTT	CASSEAADQPQHF
.	TRBV30	11	TRBJ1-1	.	TGTGCCTGGAGTCAAGCCTATGAAGCTTTCTTT	CAWSQAYEAFF
.	TRBV7-9	12	TRBJ2-5	.	TGTGCCAGCAGTCCGGACTCAGAGACCCAGTACTTC	CASSPDSETQYF
.	TRBV25-1	13	TRBJ2-5	.	TGTGCCAGCAGTCCGTGGAGCCAAGAGACCCAGTACTTC	CASSPWSQETQYF
.	TRBV2	16	TRBJ2-3	TRBD2	TGTGCCAGCAGTCTGCTCGGACTAGAGTTCGCAGATACGCAGTATTTT	CASSLLGLEFADTQYF
.	TRBV27	15	TRBJ2-7	.	TGTGCCAGCAGTTTATCGCCCCGACTATCCTACGAGCAGTACTTC	CASSLSPRLSYEQYF
.	TRBV4-3	20	TRBJ2-3	TRBD2	TGCGCCAGCAGCCAAGTTCGGCGGAGCGGGAGGGTCACCCCCACAGATACGCAGTATTTT	CASSQVRRSGRVTPTDTQYF
.	TRBV5-4	16	TRBJ2-1	.	TGTGCCAGCAGCCCCGGTATGGAGGCGCGGTACAATGAGCAGTTCTTC	CASSPGMEARYNEQFF
.	TRBV11-2	17	TRBJ2-1	.	TGTGCCAGCAGCTTTCTCGTCTCAACAGGCTCCTACAATGAGCAGTTCTTC	CASSFLVSTGSYNEQFF
.	TRBV11-3	16	TRBJ2-5	.	TGTGCCAGCAGCTTAGATGGATCCGGGAGCCAAGAGACCCAGTACTTC	CASSLDGSGSQETQYF
few	TRBV28	15	TRBJ2-1	.	TGTGCCAGCAGTCGACCCGGGAAATTCTACAATGAGCAGTTCTTC	CASSRPGKFYNEQFF
few	TRBV7-7	18	TRBJ2-1	TRBD1	TGTGCTAGCAGCTCGAGCCCGGCCGGGACAGGGTCCTACAATGAGCAGTTCTTC	CASSSSPAGTGSYNEQFF
.	TRBV30	13	TRBJ1-1	TRBD1	TGTGCCTGGGAAACAGGGGGCCTTACTGAAGCTTTCTTT	CAWETGGLTEAFF
.	TRBV4-1	13	TRBJ1-2	TRBD1	TGCGCCAGCAGCCCAGGACAGGGATACGGCTACACCTTC	CASSPGQGYGYTF
.	TRBV6-5	12	TRBJ2-7	TRBD2	TGTGCCAGCACGGGGGGGCGGAACGAGCAGTACTTC	CASTGGRNEQYF
.	TRBV27	13	TRBJ1-1	.	TGTGCCAGCTCAATTCAGGGGAACACTGAAGCTTTCTTT	CASSIQGNTEAFF
.	TRBV2	14	TRBJ2-7	TRBD1	TGTGCCAGCAGTGCGGCAGGGGGCCTTACCGAGCAGTACTTC	CASSAAGGLTEQYF
many	TRBV6-6	15	TRBJ2-7	TRBD1	TGTGCCAGCAGCCCGGGACAGGGGGCCTCCTACGAGCAGTACTTC	CASSPGQGASYEQYF
.	TRBV18	15	TRBJ2-5	.	TGTGCCAGCTCACGGGTACGAATCGATGGGGAGACCCAGTACTTC	CASSRVRIDGETQYF
.	TRBV5-1	13	TRBJ2-1	.	TGCGCCAGCAGCTCGGAGTCCCTAGATGAGCAGTTCTTC	CASSSESLDEQFF
.	TRBV10-3	16	TRBJ2-6	.	TGTGCCATCAGTGACTCCGACGGATCTGGGGCCAACGTCCTGACTTTC	CAISDSDGSGANVLTF
.	TRBV7-3	13	TRBJ1-2	.	TGTGCCAGCAGCTTAACAAGGGATCATGGCTACACCTTC	CASSLTRDHGYTF
few	TRBV11-2	16	TRBJ2-5	TRBD1	TGTGCCAGCAGCTTCCAAGGGGGCGGTTGGGAAGAGACCCAGTACTTC	CASSFQGGGWEETQYF
.	TRBV2	14	TRBJ1-4	.	TGTGCCAGCAGCTTGACAGGACGCAATGAAAAACTGTTTTTT	CASSLTGRNEKLFF
.	TRBV30	18	TRBJ1-1	.	TGTGCCTGGAGTGGTGGTCGGCTTCCGGGGTCAGGAGACACTGAAGCTTTCTTT	CAWSGGRLPGSGDTEAFF
few	TRBV11-2	15	TRBJ1-5	TRBD1	TGTGCCAGCAGCATGGACAGGGCAGGAAATCAGCCCCAGCATTTT	CASSMDRAGNQPQHF
few	TRBV30	14	TRBJ2-3	.	TGTGCCTGGAGTCGGTACCGGCGCACAGATACGCAGTATTTT	CAWSRYRRTDTQYF
.	TRBV29-1	13	TRBJ1-4	.	TGCAGCGTGGAAGTTGCAACTAATGAAAAACTGTTTTTT	CSVEVATNEKLFF
.	TRBV5-1	14	TRBJ2-7	TRBD1	TGCGCCAGCAGCCAACGACAGGGGCCGGGCGAGCAGTACTTC	CASSQRQGPGEQYF
few	TRBV14	16	TRBJ2-2	.	TGTGCCAGCAGCCAGGGGGCCTCGAGAAACACCGGGGAGCTGTTTTTT	CASSQGASRNTGELFF
.	TRBV7-2	17	TRBJ2-2	.	TGTGCCAGCAGCTCGTATTTTAGTCCCCCAAGCACCGGGGAGCTGTTTTTT	CASSSYFSPPSTGELFF
few	TRBV7-8	16	TRBJ2-1	TRBD2	TGTGCCAGCAGCCAGACCGGGACTAGTAGTTACGATGAGCAGTTCTTC	CASSQTGTSSYDEQFF
few	TRBV30	13	TRBJ1-5	.	TGTGCCTGGAGGGGGACGGGCAATCAGCCCCAGCATTTT	CAWRGTGNQPQHF
few	TRBV6-6	14	TRBJ1-5	.	TGTGCCAGCAGTTACGATGGGGGGAATCAGCCCCAGCATTTT	CASSYDGGNQPQHF
once	TRBV5-4	13	TRBJ2-3	.	TGTGCCAGCAGCTTGGCGGGGTCAGATACGCAGTATTTT	CASSLAGSDTQYF
few	TRBV30	14	TRBJ2-1	.	TGTGCCTCCACAGCTGCGAGCTCCTACAATGAGCAGTTCTTC	CASTAASSYNEQFF
few	TRBV19	15	TRBJ2-7	TRBD1	TGTGCCAGTAGTACGACGACAGGGACAGGCCACGAGCAGTACTTC	CASSTTTGTGHEQYF
few	TRBV29-1	14	TRBJ2-5	TRBD1	TGCAGCGCTAAAAAAGGGACAGGGAAAGAGACCCAGTACTTC	CSAKKGTGKETQYF
few	TRBV4-1	12	TRBJ2-7	.	TGCGCCAGCAGCCAAGAAGTCGGTTTGCAGTACTTC	CASSQEVGLQYF
.	TRBV25-1	15	TRBJ2-5	TRBD1	TGTGCCAGCAGTTCCAGGGGGAAGGGCCAAGAGACCCAGTACTTC	CASSSRGKGQETQYF